Detailed here is one T cell receptor (beta chain). From germline, CDR1 is MNHEY and CDR2 SVGAGI. The CDR3 runs to 15 residues. J gave up 2 bases and V 3 bases, and 6 bases lay outside the gene matches. Sequencing used immunoSEQ multiplex PCR; TCRdb keeps in-frame clones, though not all of them. In the table there are approximately 26,000 clones, roughly nine tenths of which are singletons. These data belong to a study of blood T cell repertoires in COVID-19. Sequencing was done on a sample of peripheral blood. V and J are TRBV6-5 and TRBJ2-7, with TRBD2 identical over 8 bases. The sequence came from a man aged 65-85 years with active COVID-19. The CDR3 here is CASSYVAGGTYEQYF. For the CDR3, the DNA is TGTGCCAGCAGTTATGTGGCGGGGGGAACCTACGAGCAGTACTTC.